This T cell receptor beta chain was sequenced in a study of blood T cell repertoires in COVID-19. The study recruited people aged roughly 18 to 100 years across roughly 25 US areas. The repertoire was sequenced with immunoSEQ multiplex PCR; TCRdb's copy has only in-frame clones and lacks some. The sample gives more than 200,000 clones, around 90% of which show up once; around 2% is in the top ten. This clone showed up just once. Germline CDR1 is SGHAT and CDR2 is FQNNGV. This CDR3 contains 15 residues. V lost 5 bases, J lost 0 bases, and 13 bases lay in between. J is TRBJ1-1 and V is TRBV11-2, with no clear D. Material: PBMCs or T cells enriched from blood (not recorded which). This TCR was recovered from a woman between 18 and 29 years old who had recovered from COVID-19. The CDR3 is CASSPYREMNTEAFF. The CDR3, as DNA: TGTGCCAGCAGCCCATACCGGGAGATGAACACTGAAGCTTTCTTT.